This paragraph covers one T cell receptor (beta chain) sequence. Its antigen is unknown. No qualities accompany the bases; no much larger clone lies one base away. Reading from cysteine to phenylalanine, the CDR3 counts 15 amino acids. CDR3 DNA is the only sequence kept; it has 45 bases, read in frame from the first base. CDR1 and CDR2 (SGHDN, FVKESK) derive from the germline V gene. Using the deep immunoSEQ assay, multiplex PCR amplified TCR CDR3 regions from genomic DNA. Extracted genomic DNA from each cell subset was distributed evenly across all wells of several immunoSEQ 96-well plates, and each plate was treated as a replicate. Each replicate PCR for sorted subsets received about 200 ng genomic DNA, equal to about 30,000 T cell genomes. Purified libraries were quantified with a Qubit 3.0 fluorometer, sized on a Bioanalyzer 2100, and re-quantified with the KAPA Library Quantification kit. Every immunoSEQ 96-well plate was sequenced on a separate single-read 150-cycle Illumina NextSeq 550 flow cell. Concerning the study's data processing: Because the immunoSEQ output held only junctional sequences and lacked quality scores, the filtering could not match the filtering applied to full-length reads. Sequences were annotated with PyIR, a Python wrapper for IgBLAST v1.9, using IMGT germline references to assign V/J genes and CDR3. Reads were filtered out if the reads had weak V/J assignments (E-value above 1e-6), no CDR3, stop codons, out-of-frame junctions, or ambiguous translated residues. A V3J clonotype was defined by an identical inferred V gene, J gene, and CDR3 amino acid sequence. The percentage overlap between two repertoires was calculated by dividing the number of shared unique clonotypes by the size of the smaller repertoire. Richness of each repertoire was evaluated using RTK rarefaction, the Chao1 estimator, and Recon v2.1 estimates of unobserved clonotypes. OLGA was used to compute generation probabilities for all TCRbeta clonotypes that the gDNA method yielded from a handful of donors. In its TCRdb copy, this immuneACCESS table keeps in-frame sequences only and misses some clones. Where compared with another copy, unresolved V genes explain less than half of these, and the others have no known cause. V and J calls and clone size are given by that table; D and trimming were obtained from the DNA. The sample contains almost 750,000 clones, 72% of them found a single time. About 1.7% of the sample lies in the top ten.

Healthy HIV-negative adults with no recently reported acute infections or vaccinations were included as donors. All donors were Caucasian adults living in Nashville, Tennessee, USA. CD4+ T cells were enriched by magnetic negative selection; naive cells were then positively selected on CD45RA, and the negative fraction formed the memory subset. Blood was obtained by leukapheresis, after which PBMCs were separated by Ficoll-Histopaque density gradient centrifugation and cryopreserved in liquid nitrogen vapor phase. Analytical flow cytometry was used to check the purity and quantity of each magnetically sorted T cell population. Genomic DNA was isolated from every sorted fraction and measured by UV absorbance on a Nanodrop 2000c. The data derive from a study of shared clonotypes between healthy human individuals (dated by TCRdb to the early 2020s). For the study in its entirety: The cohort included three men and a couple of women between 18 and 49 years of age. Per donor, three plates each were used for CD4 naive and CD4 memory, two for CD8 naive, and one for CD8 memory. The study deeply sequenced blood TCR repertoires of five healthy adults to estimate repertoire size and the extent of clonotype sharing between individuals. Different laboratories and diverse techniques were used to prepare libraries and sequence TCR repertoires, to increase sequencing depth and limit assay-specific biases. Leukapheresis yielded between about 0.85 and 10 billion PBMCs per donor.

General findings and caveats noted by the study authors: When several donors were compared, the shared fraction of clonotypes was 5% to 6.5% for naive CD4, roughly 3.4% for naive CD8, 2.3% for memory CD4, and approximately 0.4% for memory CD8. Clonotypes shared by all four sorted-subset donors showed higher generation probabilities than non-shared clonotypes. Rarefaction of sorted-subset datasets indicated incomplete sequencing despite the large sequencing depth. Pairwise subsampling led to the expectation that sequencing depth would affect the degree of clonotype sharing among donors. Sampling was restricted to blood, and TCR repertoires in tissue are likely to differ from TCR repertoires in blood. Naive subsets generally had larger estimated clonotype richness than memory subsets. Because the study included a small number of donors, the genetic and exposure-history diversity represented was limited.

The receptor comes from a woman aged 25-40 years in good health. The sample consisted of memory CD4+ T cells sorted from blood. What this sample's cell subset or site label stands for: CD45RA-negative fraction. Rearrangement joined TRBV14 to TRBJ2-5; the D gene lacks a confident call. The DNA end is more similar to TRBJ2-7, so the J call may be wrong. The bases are TGTGCCAGCAGCCAAGTAGGCGGAGTTTGGAGCGAGCAGTACTTC. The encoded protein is CASSQVGGVWSEQYF.